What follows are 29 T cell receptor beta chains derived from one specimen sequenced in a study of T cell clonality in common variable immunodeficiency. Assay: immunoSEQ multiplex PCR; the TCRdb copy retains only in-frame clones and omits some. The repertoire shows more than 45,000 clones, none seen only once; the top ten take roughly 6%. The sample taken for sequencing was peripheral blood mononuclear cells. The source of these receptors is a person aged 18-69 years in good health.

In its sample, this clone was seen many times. CDR3 DNA (partial): TGTGCCTGGAGTGACGCTCCACTAGCGCTCGCTAGCACAGATACG. This translates into CAWSDAPLALASTDT. The full CDR3 sequence reads CAWSDAPLALASTDTQYF. The chain recombines TRBV30 with TRBJ2-3; TRBD2 matches at 7 bases. The read stops 3 residues short of the end of the CDR3; the missing end is completed from the germline J gene. Germline-derived CDR1 and CDR2 are GTSNPN and SVGIG (reference sequence). Trimming removed 1 base from V and 0 bases from J; junction bases left unmatched: 13. CDR3 length: 18 amino acids.

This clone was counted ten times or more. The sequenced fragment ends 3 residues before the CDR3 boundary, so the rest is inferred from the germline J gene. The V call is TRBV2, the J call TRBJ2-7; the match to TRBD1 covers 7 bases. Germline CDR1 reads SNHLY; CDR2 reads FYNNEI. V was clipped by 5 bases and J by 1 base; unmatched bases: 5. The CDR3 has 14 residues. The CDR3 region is CASSRDSLSYEQYF. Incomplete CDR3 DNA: TGTGCCAGCAGTCGGGACAGTTTATCCTACGAG.

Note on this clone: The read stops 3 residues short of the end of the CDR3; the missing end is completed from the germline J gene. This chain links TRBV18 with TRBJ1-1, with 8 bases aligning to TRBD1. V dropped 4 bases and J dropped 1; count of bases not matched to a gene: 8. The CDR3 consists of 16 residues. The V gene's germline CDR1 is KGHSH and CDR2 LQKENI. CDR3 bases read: TGTGCCAGCTCACGAAAAACCGGGACAGGGAACACTGAA. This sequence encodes CASSRKTGTGNTE. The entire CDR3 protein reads CASSRKTGTGNTEAFF.

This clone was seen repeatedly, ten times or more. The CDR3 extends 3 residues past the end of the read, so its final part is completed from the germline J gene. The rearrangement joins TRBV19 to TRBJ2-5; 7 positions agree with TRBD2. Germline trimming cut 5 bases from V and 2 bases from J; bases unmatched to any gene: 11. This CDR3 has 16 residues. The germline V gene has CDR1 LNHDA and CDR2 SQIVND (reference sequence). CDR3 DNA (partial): TGTGCCAGTAGTTCCCGGGGGGTGGTCCGTCAAGAGACC. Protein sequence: CASSSRGVVRQET. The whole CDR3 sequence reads CASSSRGVVRQETQYF.

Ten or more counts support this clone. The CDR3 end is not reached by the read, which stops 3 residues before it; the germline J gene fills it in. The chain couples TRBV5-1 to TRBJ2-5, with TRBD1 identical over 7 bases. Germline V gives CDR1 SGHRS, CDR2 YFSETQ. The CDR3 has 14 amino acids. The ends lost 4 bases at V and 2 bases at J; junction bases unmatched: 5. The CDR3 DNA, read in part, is TGCGCCAGCAGCGACAGGGCTGATCAAGAGACC. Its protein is CASSDRADQET. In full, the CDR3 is CASSDRADQETQYF.

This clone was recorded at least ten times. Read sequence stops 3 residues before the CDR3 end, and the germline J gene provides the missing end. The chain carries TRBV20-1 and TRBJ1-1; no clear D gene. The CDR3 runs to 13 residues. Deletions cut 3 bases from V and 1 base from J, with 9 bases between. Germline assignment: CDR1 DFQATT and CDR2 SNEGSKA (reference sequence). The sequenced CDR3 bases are TGCAGTGCTAGCCCCTCCGGGAACACTGAA. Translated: CSASPSGNTE. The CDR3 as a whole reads CSASPSGNTEAFF.

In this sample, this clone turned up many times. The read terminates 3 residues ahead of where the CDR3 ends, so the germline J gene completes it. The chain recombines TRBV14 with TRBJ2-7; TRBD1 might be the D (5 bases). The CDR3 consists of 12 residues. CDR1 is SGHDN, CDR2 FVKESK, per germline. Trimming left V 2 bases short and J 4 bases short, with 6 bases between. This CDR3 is CASSQQGYEQYF. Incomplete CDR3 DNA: TGTGCCAGCAGCCAACAGGGTTACGAG. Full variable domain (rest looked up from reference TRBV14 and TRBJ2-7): EAGVTQFPSHSVIEKGQTVTLRCDPISGHDNLYWYRRVMGKEIKFLLHFVKESKQDESGMPNNRFLAERTGGTYSTLKVQPAELEDSGVYFCASSQQGYEQYFGPGTRLTVT.

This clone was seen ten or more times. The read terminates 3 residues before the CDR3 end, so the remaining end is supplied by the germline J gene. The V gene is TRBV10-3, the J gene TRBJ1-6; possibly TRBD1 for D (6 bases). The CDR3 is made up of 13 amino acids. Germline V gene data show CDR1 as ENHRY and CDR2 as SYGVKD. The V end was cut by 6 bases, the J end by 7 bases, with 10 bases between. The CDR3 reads CAIRVDRNSPLHF. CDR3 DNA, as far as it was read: TGTGCCATCAGGGTGGACAGAAATTCACCC.

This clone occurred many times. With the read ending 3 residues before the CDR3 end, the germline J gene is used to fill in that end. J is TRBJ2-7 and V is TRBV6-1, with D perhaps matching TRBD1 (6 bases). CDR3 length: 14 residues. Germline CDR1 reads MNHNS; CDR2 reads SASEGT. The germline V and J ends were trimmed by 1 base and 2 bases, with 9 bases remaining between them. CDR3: CASSEGAGAYEQYF. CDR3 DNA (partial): TGTGCCAGCAGTGAAGGGGCAGGGGCCTACGAG.

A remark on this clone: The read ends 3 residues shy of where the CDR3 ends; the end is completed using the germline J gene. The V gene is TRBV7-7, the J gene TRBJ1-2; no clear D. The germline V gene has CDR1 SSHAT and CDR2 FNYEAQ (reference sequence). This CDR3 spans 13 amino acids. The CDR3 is CASSEEGSYDYTF. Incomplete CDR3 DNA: TGTGCCAGCAGCGAGGAGGGCTCCTACGAC.

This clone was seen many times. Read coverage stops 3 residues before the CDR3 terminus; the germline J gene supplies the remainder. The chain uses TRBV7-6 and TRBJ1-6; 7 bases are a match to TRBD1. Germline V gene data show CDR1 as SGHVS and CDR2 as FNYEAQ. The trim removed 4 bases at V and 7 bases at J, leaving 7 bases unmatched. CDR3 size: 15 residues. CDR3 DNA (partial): TGTGCCAGCAGCTCCACAGGGGTGGACAATTCACCC. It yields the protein CASSSTGVDNSP. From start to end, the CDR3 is CASSSTGVDNSPLHF.

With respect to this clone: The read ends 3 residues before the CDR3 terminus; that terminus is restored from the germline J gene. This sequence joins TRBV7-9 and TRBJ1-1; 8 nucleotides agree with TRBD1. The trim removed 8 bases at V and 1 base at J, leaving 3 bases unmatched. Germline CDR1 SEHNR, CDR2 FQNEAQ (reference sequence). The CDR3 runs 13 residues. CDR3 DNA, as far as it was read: TGTGCCAGCCAGGACAGGGCGAACACTGAA. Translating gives CASQDRANTE. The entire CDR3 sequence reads CASQDRANTEAFF. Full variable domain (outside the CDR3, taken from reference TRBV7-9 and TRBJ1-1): DTGVSQNPRHKITKRGQNVTFRCDPISEHNRLYWYRQTLGQGPEFLTYFQNEAQLEKSRLLSDRFSAERPKGSFSTLEIQRTEQGDSAMYLCASQDRANTEAFFGQGTRLTVV.

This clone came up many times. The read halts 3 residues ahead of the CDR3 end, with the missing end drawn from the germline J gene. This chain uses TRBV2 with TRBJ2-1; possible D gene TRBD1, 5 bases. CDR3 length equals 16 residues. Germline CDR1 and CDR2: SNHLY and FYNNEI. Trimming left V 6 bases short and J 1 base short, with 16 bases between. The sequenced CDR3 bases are TGTGCCAGCAGCAAAATAGGGGTCATATCCTACAATGAG. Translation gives CASSKIGVISYNE. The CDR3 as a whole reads CASSKIGVISYNEQFF.

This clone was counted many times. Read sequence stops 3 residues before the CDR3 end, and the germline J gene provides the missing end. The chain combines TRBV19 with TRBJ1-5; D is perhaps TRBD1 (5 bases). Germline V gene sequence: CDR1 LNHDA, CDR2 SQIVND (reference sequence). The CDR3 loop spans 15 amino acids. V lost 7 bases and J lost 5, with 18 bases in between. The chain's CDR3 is CASTLEEGMDQPQHF. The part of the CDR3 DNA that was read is TGTGCCAGTACCCTGGAGGAGGGGATGGATCAGCCC. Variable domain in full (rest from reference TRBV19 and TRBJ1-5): DGGITQSPKYLFRKEGQNVTLSCEQNLNHDAMYWYRQDPGQGLRLIYYSQIVNDFQKGDIAEGYSVSREKKESFPLTVTSAQKNPTAFYLCASTLEEGMDQPQHFGDGTRLSIL.

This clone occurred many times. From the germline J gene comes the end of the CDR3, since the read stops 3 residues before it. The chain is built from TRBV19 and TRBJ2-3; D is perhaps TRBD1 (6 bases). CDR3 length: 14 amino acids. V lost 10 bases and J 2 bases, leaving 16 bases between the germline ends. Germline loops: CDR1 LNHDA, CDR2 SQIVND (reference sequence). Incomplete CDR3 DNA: TGTGCCACCAGATCGGGACACCACACAGATACG. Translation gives CATRSGHHTDT. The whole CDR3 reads CATRSGHHTDTQYF.

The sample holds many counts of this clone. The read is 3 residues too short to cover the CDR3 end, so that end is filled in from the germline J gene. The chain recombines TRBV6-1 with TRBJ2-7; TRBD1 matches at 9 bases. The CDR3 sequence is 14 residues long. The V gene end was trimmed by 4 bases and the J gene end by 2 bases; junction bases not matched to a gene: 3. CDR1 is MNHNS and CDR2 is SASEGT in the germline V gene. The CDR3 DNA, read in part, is TGTGCCAGCAGTGCACAGGGGGCTACCTACGAG. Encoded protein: CASSAQGATYE. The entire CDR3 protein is CASSAQGATYEQYF.

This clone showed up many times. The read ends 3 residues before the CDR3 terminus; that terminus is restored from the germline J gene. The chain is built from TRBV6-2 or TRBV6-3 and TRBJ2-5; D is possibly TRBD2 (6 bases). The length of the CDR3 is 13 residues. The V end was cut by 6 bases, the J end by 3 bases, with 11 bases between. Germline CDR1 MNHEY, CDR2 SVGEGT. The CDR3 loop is CASRRLVEETQYF. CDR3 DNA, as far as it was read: TGTGCCAGCAGACGACTAGTGGAAGAGACC.

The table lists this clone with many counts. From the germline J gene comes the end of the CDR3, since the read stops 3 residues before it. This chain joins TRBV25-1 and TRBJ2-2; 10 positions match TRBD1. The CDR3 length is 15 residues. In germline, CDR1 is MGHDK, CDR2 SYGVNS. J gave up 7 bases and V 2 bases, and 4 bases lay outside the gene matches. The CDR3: CASSERQGAGGELFF. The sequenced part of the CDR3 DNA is TGTGCCAGCAGTGAAAGACAGGGGGCGGGCGGGGAG. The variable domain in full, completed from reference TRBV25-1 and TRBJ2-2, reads EADIYQTPRYLVIGTGKKITLECSQTMGHDKMYWYQQDPGMELHLIHYSYGVNSTEKGDLSSESTVSRIRTEHFPLTLESARPSHTSQYLCASSERQGAGGELFFGEGSRLTVL.

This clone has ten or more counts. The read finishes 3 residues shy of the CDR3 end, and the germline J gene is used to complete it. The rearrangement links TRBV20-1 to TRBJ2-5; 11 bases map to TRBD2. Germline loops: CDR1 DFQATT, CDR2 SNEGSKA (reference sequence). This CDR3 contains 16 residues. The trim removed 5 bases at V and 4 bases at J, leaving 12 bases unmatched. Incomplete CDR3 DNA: TGCAGTGCTGGCCCTTCCGGGACTAGCGGTCGAGAGACC. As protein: CSAGPSGTSGRET. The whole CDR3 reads CSAGPSGTSGRETQYF.

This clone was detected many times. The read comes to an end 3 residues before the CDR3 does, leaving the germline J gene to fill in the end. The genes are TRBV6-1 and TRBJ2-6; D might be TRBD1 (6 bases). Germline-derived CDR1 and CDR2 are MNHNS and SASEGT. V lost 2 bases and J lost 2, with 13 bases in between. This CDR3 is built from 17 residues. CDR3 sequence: CASSETGSQTGANVLTF. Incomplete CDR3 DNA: TGTGCCAGCAGTGAAACAGGGTCACAAACTGGGGCCAACGTC.

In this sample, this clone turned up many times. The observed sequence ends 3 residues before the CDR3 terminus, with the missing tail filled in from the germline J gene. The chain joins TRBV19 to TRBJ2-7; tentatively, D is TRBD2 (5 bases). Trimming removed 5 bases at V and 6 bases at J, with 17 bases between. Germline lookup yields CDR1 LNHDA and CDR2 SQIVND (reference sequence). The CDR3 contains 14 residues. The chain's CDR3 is CASSPTDGVLEQYF. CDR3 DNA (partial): TGTGCCAGTAGTCCAACGGACGGGGTCCTCGAG.

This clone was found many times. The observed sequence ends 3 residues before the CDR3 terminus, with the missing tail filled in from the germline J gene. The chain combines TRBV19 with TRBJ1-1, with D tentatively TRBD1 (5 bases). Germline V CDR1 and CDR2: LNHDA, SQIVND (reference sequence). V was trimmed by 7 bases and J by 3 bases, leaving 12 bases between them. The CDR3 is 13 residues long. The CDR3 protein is CASTTGGYTEAFF. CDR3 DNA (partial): TGTGCCAGTACCACGGGGGGGTACACTGAA.

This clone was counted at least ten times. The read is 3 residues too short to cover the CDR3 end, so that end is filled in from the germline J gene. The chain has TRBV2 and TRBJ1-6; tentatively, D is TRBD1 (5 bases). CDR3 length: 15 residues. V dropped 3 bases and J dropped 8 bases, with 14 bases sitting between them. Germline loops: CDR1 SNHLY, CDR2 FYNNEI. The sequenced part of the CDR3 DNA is TGTGCCAGCAGTGAGGGGGGGAGGTTTTATTCACCC. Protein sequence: CASSEGGRFYSP. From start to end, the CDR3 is CASSEGGRFYSPLHF.

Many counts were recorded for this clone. The CDR3 loop is CAISPGQGTSGYTF. Incomplete CDR3 DNA: TGTGCCATCAGCCCGGGACAGGGCACCTCCGGC. The chain uses TRBV10-3 and TRBJ1-2; 9 bases line up with TRBD1. The CDR3 end lies 3 residues beyond the end of the read and is filled in from the germline J gene. In germline, CDR1 is ENHRY, CDR2 SYGVKD. The CDR3 is made up of 14 amino acids.

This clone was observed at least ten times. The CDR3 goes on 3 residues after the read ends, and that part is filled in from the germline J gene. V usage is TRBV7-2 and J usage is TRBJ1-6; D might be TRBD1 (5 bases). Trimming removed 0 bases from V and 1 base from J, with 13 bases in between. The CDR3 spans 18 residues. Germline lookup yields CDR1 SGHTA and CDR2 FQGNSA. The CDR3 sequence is CASSLAHGGLSYNSPLHF. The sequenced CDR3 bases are TGTGCCAGCAGCTTAGCGCATGGGGGGTTATCCTATAATTCACCC.

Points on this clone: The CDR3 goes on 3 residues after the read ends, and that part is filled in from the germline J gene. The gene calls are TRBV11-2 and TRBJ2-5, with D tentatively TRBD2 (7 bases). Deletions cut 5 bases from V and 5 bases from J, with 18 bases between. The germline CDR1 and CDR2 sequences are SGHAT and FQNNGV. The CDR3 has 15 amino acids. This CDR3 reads CASSLTGSGGETQYF. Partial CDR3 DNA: TGTGCCAGCAGCCTAACAGGGTCCGGGGGGGAGACC.

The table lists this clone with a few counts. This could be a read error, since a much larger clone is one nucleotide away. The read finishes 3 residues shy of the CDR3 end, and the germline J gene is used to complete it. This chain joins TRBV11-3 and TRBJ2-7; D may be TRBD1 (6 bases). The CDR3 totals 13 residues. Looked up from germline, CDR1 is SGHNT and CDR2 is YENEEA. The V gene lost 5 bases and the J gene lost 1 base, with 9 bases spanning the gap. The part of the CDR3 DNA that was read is TGTGCCAGCAGCGTAACAGGGTCCTACGAG. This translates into CASSVTGSYE. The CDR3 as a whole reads CASSVTGSYEQYF.

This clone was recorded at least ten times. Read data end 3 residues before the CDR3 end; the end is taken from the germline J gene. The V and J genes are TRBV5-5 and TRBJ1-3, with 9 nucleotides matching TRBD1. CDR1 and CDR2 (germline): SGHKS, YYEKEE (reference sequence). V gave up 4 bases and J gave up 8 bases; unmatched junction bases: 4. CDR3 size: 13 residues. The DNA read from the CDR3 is TGTGCCAGCAGCCCGGGACAGGGAGACACC. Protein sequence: CASSPGQGDT. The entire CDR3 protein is CASSPGQGDTIYF. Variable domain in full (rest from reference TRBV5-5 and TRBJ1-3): DAGVTQSPTHLIKTRGQQVTLRCSPISGHKSVSWYQQVLGQGPQFIFQYYEKEERGRGNFPDRFSARQFPNYSSELNVNALLLGDSALYLCASSPGQGDTIYFGEGSWLTVV.

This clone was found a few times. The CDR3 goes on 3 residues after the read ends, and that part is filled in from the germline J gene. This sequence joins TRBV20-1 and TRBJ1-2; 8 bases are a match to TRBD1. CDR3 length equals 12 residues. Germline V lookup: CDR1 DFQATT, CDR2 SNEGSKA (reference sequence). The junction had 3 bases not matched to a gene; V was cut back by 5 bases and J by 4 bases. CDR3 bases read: TGCAGTGCTCTCGGACAGGGCTATGGC. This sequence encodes CSALGQGYG. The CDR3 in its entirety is CSALGQGYGYTF.